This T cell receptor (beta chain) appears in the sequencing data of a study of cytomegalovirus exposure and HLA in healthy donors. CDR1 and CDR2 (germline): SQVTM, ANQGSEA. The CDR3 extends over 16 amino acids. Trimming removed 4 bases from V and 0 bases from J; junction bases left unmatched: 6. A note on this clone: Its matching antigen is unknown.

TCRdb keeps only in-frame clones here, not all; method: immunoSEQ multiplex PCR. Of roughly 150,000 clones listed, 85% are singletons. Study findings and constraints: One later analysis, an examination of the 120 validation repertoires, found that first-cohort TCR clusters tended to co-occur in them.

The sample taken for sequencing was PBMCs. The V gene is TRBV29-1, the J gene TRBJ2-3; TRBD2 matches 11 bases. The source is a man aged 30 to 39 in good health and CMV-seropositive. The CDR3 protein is CSVALAGAASTDTQYF. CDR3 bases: TGCAGCGTTGCACTAGCGGGGGCCGCGAGCACAGATACGCAGTATTTT.